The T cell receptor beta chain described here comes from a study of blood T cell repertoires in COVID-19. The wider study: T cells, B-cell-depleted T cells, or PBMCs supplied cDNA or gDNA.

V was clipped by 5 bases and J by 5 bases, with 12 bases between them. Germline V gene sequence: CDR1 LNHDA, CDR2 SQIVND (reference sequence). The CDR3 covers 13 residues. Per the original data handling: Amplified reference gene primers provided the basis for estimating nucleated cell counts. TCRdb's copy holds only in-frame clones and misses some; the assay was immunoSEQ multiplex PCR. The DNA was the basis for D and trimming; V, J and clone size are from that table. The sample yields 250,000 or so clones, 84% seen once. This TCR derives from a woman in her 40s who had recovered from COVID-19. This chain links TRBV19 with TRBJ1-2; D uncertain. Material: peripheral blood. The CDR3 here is CASSVEGKYGYTF. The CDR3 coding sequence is TGTGCCAGTAGTGTGGAGGGCAAATATGGCTACACCTTC.